This TCR beta chain came from a study of blood T cells in healthy people across ages. Combining a sample-barcoded 5' primer with a J-beta primer mix, a second PCR ran for roughly 7 to 12 cycles. Carrying 12 random nucleotides, a template-switch adaptor labeled each individual cDNA molecule. MiXCR was run by TCRdb on the 5' RACE reads, yielding one entry per CDR3 protein. The table records roughly 860,000 distinct CDR3 sequences, around 68% of them present only once. Looked up from germline, CDR1 is LGHNA and CDR2 is YSLEER. The CDR3 consists of 15 residues. The material sequenced was blood. The TCR originated in a man younger than 40 in good health. The V and J genes are TRBV4-3 and TRBJ2-1; D not resolved. The J call is uncertain, as TRBJ2-7 better fits the DNA end. CDR3: CASSQDRVRAYEQYF. The CDR3 nucleotides are TGCGCCAGCAGCCAAGATCGGGTAAGAGCCTACGAGCAGTACTTC.